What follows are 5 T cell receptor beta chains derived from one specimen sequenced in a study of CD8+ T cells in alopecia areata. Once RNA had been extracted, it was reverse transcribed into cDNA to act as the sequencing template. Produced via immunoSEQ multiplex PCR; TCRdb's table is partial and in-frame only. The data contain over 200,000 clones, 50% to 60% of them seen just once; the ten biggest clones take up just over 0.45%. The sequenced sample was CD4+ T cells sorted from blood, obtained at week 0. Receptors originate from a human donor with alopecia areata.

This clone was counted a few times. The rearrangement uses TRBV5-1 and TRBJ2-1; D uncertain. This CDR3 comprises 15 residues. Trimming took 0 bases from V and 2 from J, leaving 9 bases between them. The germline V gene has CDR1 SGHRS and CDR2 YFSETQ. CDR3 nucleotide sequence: TGCGCCAGCAGCTTGGCCCCGTCAGCCTACAATGAGCAGTTCTTC. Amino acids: CASSLAPSAYNEQFF.

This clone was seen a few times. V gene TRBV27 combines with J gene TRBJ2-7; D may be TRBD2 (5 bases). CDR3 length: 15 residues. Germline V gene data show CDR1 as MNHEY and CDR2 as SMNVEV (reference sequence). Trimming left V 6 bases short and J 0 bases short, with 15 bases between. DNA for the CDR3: TGTGCCAGCAGGCCAAGGACGGGGAGCTCCTACGAGCAGTACTTC. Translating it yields CASRPRTGSSYEQYF.

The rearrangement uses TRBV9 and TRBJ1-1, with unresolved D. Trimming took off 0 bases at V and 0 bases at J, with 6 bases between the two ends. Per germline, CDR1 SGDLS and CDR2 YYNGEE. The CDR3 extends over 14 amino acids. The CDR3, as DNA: TGTGCCAGCAGCGTAGAATCGGTGAACACTGAAGCTTTCTTT. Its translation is CASSVESVNTEAFF.

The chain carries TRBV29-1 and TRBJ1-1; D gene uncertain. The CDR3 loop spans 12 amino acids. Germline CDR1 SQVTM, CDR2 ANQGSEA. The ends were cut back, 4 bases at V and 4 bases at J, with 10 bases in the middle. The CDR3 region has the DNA TGCAGCGTTGTCGGTGAGGGCACTGAAGCTTTCTTT. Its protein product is CSVVGEGTEAFF. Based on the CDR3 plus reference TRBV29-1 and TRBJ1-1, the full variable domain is SAVISQKPSRDICQRGTSLTIQCQVDSQVTMMFWYRQQPGQSLTLIATANQGSEATYESGFVIDKFPISRPNLTFSTLTVSNMSPEDSSIYLCSVVGEGTEAFFGQGTRLTVV.

The CDR3 bases are TGTGCCAGCAGCCCCGGGTCATTCTATGGCTACACCTTC. Its translation is CASSPGSFYGYTF. The V call is TRBV5-6, the J call TRBJ1-2; no reliable D call. The CDR3 sequence is 13 residues long. Looked up from germline, CDR1 is SGHDT and CDR2 is YYEEEE. V was pared by 4 bases and J by 4 bases, with 11 bases between.